This TCR beta chain was retrieved from a study of T cell responses to AZD1222 COVID-19 vaccine. The study's findings and limits: Breadth and depth of Spike-specific TCRs rose after two AZD1222 doses.

The V gene lost 2 bases and the J gene lost 8 bases, with 17 bases spanning the gap. The CDR3 runs 15 residues. Per the germline V gene, CDR1 is SGHNT and CDR2 is YYREEE (reference sequence). The method was immunoSEQ multiplex PCR; TCRdb's version includes in-frame clones alone and lacks a portion of them. This sample has fewer than 200,000 clones; about nine tenths occur once, and the top ten carry 5% to 7%. About this clone itself: Its specificity is unknown.

This chain uses TRBV5-4 with TRBJ2-4; either TRBD1 or TRBD2 may fit D (5 bases each). The source material was peripheral blood, sampled on day 0 of AZD1222 vaccination. This TCR was sampled from an adult in good health. CDR3 amino acids: CASSFRDVGGHIQYF. The CDR3 DNA sequence: TGTGCCAGCAGCTTTAGGGACGTCGGTGGTCACATTCAGTACTTC.